This TCR beta chain was profiled in a study of cytomegalovirus exposure and HLA in healthy donors. Of note for this clone: What it binds is not known.

The length of the CDR3 is 14 residues. Trimming cost V 6 bases and J 5 bases; bases outside gene matches: 9. Germline-derived CDR1 and CDR2 are MNHEY and SVGAGI. In the PCR, 60 Vbeta and 13 Jbeta primers were used. The data were produced by immunoSEQ multiplex PCR, yet TCRdb's version contains in-frame clones alone and is incomplete. The sample lists about 270,000 clones; roughly two thirds were seen once. The study, taken as a whole, reports: The study assumed roughly uniform donor sequencing depth for presence/absence analyses. Some TCR beta chains (over 150 of them) were listed as cytomegalovirus-associated.

The TCR sequence derives from a female donor in good health and CMV-seronegative. The chain is built from TRBV6-5 and TRBJ2-7, with 8 bases aligning to TRBD2. Source material: PBMCs. In DNA form, the CDR3 reads TGTGCCAGCAGGGCAGCGGGAGTAAAACACGAGCAGTACTTC. Its protein product is CASRAAGVKHEQYF.